Below are 13 T cell receptor beta chains sequenced from a single sample in a study of blood T cell repertoires in COVID-19. Generated by immunoSEQ multiplex PCR, the TCRdb table keeps only in-frame clones and is missing some. The top ten clones hold 0.95% to 1.5% of a sample with 250,000 to 300,000 clones, roughly nine tenths of them seen once. The material sequenced was PBMCs or T cells enriched from blood (not recorded which). The receptors here all came from a human donor in a cohort exposed to, infected with or recovered from COVID-19 (not recorded which). The donor label of this sample is uncertain.

The genes are TRBV23-1 and TRBJ1-1, with a tentative D call TRBD1 (6 bases). TRBV23-1 is classed as an ORF, of uncertain function. CDR3 size: 14 residues. Between the trimmed V and J ends, which lost 6 bases and 8 bases, there was a span of 19 bases. The CDR3 region has the DNA TGCGCCAGCAGCTTAGAACGGGGCACAGGGGAAGCTTTCTTT. This encodes CASSLERGTGEAFF.

This chain joins TRBV7-9 and TRBJ2-3; TRBD1 matches at 7 bases. The CDR3 totals 14 residues. The germline V gene encodes CDR1 SEHNR and CDR2 FQNEAQ (reference sequence). After removal of 3 bases from V and 1 base from J, the junction contained 1 base not matched to a gene. The CDR3 DNA reads as TGTGCCAGCAGCTTCGGACAGGGCACAGATACGCAGTATTTT. Protein product: CASSFGQGTDTQYF. Complete variable domain (other parts from reference TRBV7-9 and TRBJ2-3): DTGVSQNPRHKITKRGQNVTFRCDPISEHNRLYWYRQTLGQGPEFLTYFQNEAQLEKSRLLSDRFSAERPKGSFSTLEIQRTEQGDSAMYLCASSFGQGTDTQYFGPGTRLTVL.

This sequence joins TRBV4-2 and TRBJ2-7, with TRBD1 matching over 9 bases. V trimming: 4 bases; J trimming: 1 base; junction bases outside the gene matches: 5. The CDR3 consists of 15 residues. The germline gives CDR1 LGHNA, CDR2 YNFKEQ. The CDR3 nucleotides are TGTGCCAGCAGCCCTCGGGACAGGGCTTCCTACGAGCAGTACTTC. It codes for CASSPRDRASYEQYF.

This chain's CDR3 is CASIRTVSGTEAFF. DNA of the CDR3: TGTGCCAGTATTCGGACAGTCTCGGGCACTGAAGCTTTCTTT. This chain connects TRBV19 to TRBJ1-1, with TRBD1 as a possible D gene (6 bases). The germline V and J ends were trimmed by 7 bases and 4 bases, with 16 bases remaining between them. Germline CDR1 LNHDA, CDR2 SQIVND (reference sequence). The CDR3 extends over 14 amino acids.

This clone has more than one count but fewer than ten. The rearrangement uses TRBV5-1 and TRBJ1-1; 8 bases are shared with TRBD1. Trimming took 4 bases from V and 3 from J; bases not matched to a gene: 8. The CDR3 has 15 residues. Germline CDR1 is SGHRS and CDR2 is YFSETQ. This CDR3 is CASSIYRGQDTEAFF. The CDR3 DNA follows: TGCGCCAGCAGCATTTACAGGGGACAGGACACTGAAGCTTTCTTT.

The chain joins TRBV3-1 (or the pseudogene TRBV3-2) to TRBJ2-3; 8 bases align to TRBD1. The germline V gene encodes CDR1 LGHDT and CDR2 YNNKEL (reference sequence). Unmatched junction bases numbered 10, after V lost 4 bases and J lost 1 base. The CDR3 totals 17 residues. The CDR3 DNA is TGTGCCAGCAGCCTCCAAGGACAGGGCTACCGCACAGATACGCAGTATTTT. This sequence encodes CASSLQGQGYRTDTQYF.

The V and J genes are TRBV6-5 and TRBJ2-2; 7 bases match TRBD2. V dropped 1 base and J dropped 5; count of bases not matched to a gene: 4. The length of the CDR3 is 15 residues. CDR1 and CDR2 from the germline V gene are MNHEY and SVGAGI. CDR3 nucleotides: TGTGCCAGCAGTTACTTCTCGGGACTAACCGGGGAGCTGTTTTTT. Protein product: CASSYFSGLTGELFF.

The chain recombines TRBV2 with TRBJ2-1; 10 bases line up with TRBD2. This CDR3 contains 16 residues. Germline values: CDR1 SNHLY, CDR2 FYNNEI. With 5 bases clipped from V and 7 bases from J, the junction kept 11 bases outside the gene matches. CDR3 region: CASSRLAGASNNEQFF. The DNA for the CDR3 is TGTGCCAGCAGTCGTCTAGCGGGGGCCTCGAATAATGAGCAGTTCTTC.

The gene calls are TRBV18 and TRBJ1-2, with unresolved D. CDR3 length: 17 amino acids. Trimming took 5 bases from V and 4 from J, leaving 23 bases between them. CDR1 and CDR2 (germline): KGHSH, LQKENI. The CDR3 here is CASSAVLMEAGPYGYTF. The CDR3 bases are TGTGCCAGCTCAGCGGTCCTTATGGAGGCAGGACCCTATGGCTACACCTTC.

The rearrangement joins TRBV11-2 to TRBJ2-5; possibly TRBD1 for D (6 bases). This CDR3 contains 14 residues. Germline V lookup: CDR1 SGHAT, CDR2 FQNNGV. Trimming pared 6 bases from V and 2 bases from J, leaving 13 bases between. The CDR3, as DNA: TGTGCCAGCAGTTGGGACATATTGCAAGAGACCCAGTACTTC. Protein sequence: CASSWDILQETQYF. Combining the CDR3 with reference TRBV11-2 and TRBJ2-5 gives the whole variable domain EAGVAQSPRYKIIEKRQSVAFWCNPISGHATLYWYQQILGQGPKLLIQFQNNGVVDDSQLPKDRFSAERLKGVDSTLKIQPAKLEDSAVYLCASSWDILQETQYFGPGTRLLVL.

This rearrangement joins TRBV5-6 to TRBJ1-1; TRBD1 matches at 11 bases. Germline CDR1 SGHDT, CDR2 YYEEEE. V gave up 3 bases and J gave up 3 bases; unmatched junction bases: 10. This CDR3 region has 17 residues. Here the CDR3 DNA reads TGTGCCAGCAGCTCGTCCCGGGACAGGGGGAGGGACACTGAAGCTTTCTTT. This encodes CASSSSRDRGRDTEAFF.

The V and J genes are TRBV11-2 and TRBJ1-6; 7 nucleotides align to TRBD1. The germline V gene encodes CDR1 SGHAT and CDR2 FQNNGV. This CDR3 has 15 residues. J was trimmed by 8 bases and V by 4 bases; bases with no gene match: 8. DNA of the CDR3: TGTGCCAGCAGCTCCGAGGGGGCTTCGGATTCACCCCTCCACTTT. Its protein is CASSSEGASDSPLHF. Looking up the rest from reference TRBV11-2 and TRBJ1-6 gives the full variable domain: EAGVAQSPRYKIIEKRQSVAFWCNPISGHATLYWYQQILGQGPKLLIQFQNNGVVDDSQLPKDRFSAERLKGVDSTLKIQPAKLEDSAVYLCASSSEGASDSPLHFGNGTRLTVT.

The chain combines TRBV24-1 with TRBJ2-5; D unclear. The V end was cut by 4 bases, the J end by 1 base, with 3 bases between. From germline, CDR1 is KGHDR and CDR2 SFDVKD. The length of the CDR3 is 12 residues. CDR3 loop: CATSDGQETQYF. The CDR3 DNA reads as TGTGCCACCAGTGACGGCCAAGAGACCCAGTACTTC.